The 12 T cell receptor beta chains in this list originate from one sample, sequenced in a study of metastatic and nonmetastatic thyroid tumors. No patient received treatment before thyroid surgery. TCRdb re-called the PCR reads through MiXCR. This sample has approximately 20,000 clones, with less than 35% found just once. The specimen was adjacent normal tissue. The receptors originated from a female donor with papillary thyroid cancer or a benign thyroid nodule (not recorded which). Some clones in this sample may be carry-over from other donors' samples.

This clone was seen repeatedly, ten times or more. V is TRBV6-1 and J is TRBJ1-2; D perhaps matches TRBD1 (6 bases). V lost 8 bases and J 7 bases, leaving 17 bases between the germline ends. CDR3 length: 13 amino acids. CDR1 MNHNS and CDR2 SASEGT come from the germline V gene. The CDR3 region is CASGLDSGAGYTF. The CDR3 bases are TGTGCCAGCGGGCTGGACAGTGGGGCTGGCTACACCTTC.

The chain carries TRBV20-1 and TRBJ2-6, with 8 nucleotides matching TRBD2. J gave up 0 bases and V 6 bases, and 10 bases lay outside the gene matches. CDR3 length: 17 residues. CDR1 and CDR2 (germline): DFQATT, SNEGSKA (reference sequence). Written as DNA, the CDR3 is TGCAGTGCAGGGGGAAGGCGGGAGGACTCTGGGGCCAACGTCCTGACTTTC. It translates to CSAGGRREDSGANVLTF.

This clone was found a few times. The rearrangement links TRBV3-1 to TRBJ1-2; 11 nucleotides agree with TRBD1. After removal of 3 bases from V and 3 bases from J, the junction contained 6 bases not matched to a gene. CDR3 length: 16 amino acids. The germline CDR1 and CDR2 sequences are LGHDT and YNNKEL (reference sequence). The chain's CDR3 is CASSHYPGQGDYGYTF. The CDR3 coding sequence is TGTGCCAGCAGCCATTATCCGGGACAGGGGGACTATGGCTACACCTTC. Based on the CDR3 plus reference TRBV3-1 and TRBJ1-2, the full variable domain is DTAVSQTPKYLVTQMGNDKSIKCEQNLGHDTMYWYKQDSKKFLKIMFSYNNKELIINETVPNRFSPKSPDKAHLNLHINSLELGDSAVYFCASSHYPGQGDYGYTFGSGTRLTVV.

This clone has more than one count but fewer than ten. The chain has TRBV28 and TRBJ1-5; unclear D gene. The ends were cut back, 6 bases at V and 5 bases at J, with 14 bases in the middle. The length of the CDR3 is 14 residues. Germline CDR1 is MDHEN and CDR2 is SYDVKM. CDR3 loop: CASSQGRSHQPQHF. CDR3 DNA sequence: TGTGCCAGCAGCCAAGGAAGGTCCCATCAGCCCCAGCATTTT.

V and J are TRBV7-2 and TRBJ2-5; 7 bases are a match to TRBD1. This CDR3 contains 16 residues. Trimming at V came to 5 bases and at J to 5 bases, leaving 14 bases not matched to a gene. Germline CDR1 is SGHTA and CDR2 is FQGNSA. CDR3 bases: TGTGCCAGCAGCGTCACAGGGGTCATTAAGGGGGAGACCCAGTACTTC. This gives the protein CASSVTGVIKGETQYF. Full variable domain (outside the CDR3, taken from reference TRBV7-2 and TRBJ2-5): GAGVSQSPSNKVTEKGKDVELRCDPISGHTALYWYRQSLGQGLEFLIYFQGNSAPDKSGLPSDRFSAERTGGSVSTLTIQRTQQEDSAVYLCASSVTGVIKGETQYFGPGTRLLVL.

In this sample, this clone turned up once. The chain employs TRBV11-2 and TRBJ2-1, with 7 bases identical to TRBD2. The ends lost 6 bases at V and 4 bases at J; junction bases unmatched: 9. The CDR3 spans 15 residues. Germline-derived CDR1 and CDR2 are SGHAT and FQNNGV. CDR3 nucleotides: TGTGCCAGCAGTTTCCGGGACTATTATTACAATGAGCAGTTCTTC. The encoded protein is CASSFRDYYYNEQFF.

This clone counts as large (0.1 to 1%). The gene calls are TRBV28 and TRBJ2-5; D is perhaps TRBD1 (5 bases). The CDR3 is 14 residues long. The germline V gene encodes CDR1 MDHEN and CDR2 SYDVKM. V dropped 4 bases and J dropped 4 bases, with 13 bases sitting between them. The chain's CDR3 is CASSYAVGRETQYF. The CDR3 nucleotides are TGTGCCAGCAGTTATGCGGTGGGGCGAGAGACCCAGTACTTC.

This clone has a handful of counts. The chain links TRBV19 to TRBJ2-7; 10 bases line up with TRBD1. The V and J ends lost 4 bases and 7 bases, in that order; junction bases with no gene match: 7. CDR1 LNHDA and CDR2 SQIVND come from the germline V gene (reference sequence). The CDR3 extends over 14 amino acids. CDR3 bases: TGTGCCAGTAGTAACCGACAGGGGGCAGGGGAGCAGTACTTC. Translated, it gives CASSNRQGAGEQYF. The variable domain in full, completed from reference TRBV19 and TRBJ2-7, reads DGGITQSPKYLFRKEGQNVTLSCEQNLNHDAMYWYRQDPGQGLRLIYYSQIVNDFQKGDIAEGYSVSREKKESFPLTVTSAQKNPTAFYLCASSNRQGAGEQYFGPGTRLTVT.

This clone was counted only a few times. The V and J genes are TRBV5-1 and TRBJ2-7; TRBD1 agrees at 7 bases. From germline, CDR1 is SGHRS and CDR2 YFSETQ. This CDR3 is built from 15 residues. With V trimmed by 4 bases and J by 2 bases, 9 bases remained unmatched. The CDR3 region has the DNA TGCGCCAGCAGCCCGGCCTTAGGGACAGCCTACGAGCAGTACTTC. Amino acid sequence: CASSPALGTAYEQYF.

The genes are TRBV6-1 and TRBJ2-5; TRBD2 aligns across 12 bases. Trimming took 2 bases from V and 4 from J; bases not matched to a gene: 2. CDR3 length: 15 amino acids. Per the germline V gene, CDR1 is MNHNS and CDR2 is SASEGT. CDR3 region: CASSELAGGPETQYF. The CDR3 DNA follows: TGTGCCAGCAGTGAACTAGCGGGAGGGCCAGAGACCCAGTACTTC.

The chain recombines TRBV11-2 with TRBJ2-3; D is possibly TRBD1 (5 bases). The CDR3 spans 16 residues. CDR1 is SGHAT, CDR2 FQNNGV, per germline. V was clipped by 1 base and J by 2 bases, with 13 bases between them. CDR3 coding DNA: TGTGCCAGCAGCTTAGGGGGCAGGGTCGCCACAGATACGCAGTATTTT. Encoded protein: CASSLGGRVATDTQYF.

The V call is TRBV28, the J call TRBJ1-6, with D uncertain. CDR3 length equals 15 residues. CDR1 is MDHEN and CDR2 is SYDVKM in the germline V gene. The germline V and J ends were trimmed by 4 bases and 9 bases, with 16 bases remaining between them. The DNA of the CDR3 is TGTGCCAGCAGTTCACCGGGTCGTACGGCTTCACCCCTCCACTTT. Translated, it gives CASSSPGRTASPLHF.